Below are 32 T cell receptor beta chains sequenced from a single sample in a study of a mutant IDH1 vaccine in newly diagnosed glioma. Specified time point: baseline, week 1 (first vaccination visit). As for treatment: pre-vaccination baseline after standard-of-care therapy. Generated by immunoSEQ multiplex PCR, the TCRdb table keeps only in-frame clones and is missing some. The sample includes about 66,000 clones, just over 85% of them seen just once. Source: PBMCs, taken from a glioma patient treated with radiotherapy, temozolomide or both. The receptors stem from a man aged 30-40 years with glioma.

This chain uses TRBV18 with TRBJ2-7; 12 nucleotides align to TRBD1. The V segment lost 5 bases and the J segment 4 bases; nucleotides outside the gene matches: 6. This CDR3 is 15 amino acids long. Germline V CDR1 and CDR2: KGHSH, LQKENI. CDR3 sequence reads: CASSKGQGALYEQYF. In nucleotides, the CDR3 is TGTGCCAGCTCAAAGGGACAGGGGGCTTTATACGAGCAGTACTTC.

The rearrangement joins TRBV29-1 to TRBJ2-7; 10 nucleotides align to TRBD1. Per the germline V gene, CDR1 is SQVTM and CDR2 is ANQGSEA. V was pared by 6 bases and J by 5 bases, with 13 bases of the junction left unmatched. The CDR3 totals 15 residues. The CDR3 spells CSVSVSWTGGNEQYF. In DNA, the CDR3 is TGCAGCGTGAGTGTGTCCTGGACAGGGGGTAACGAGCAGTACTTC.

This chain connects TRBV5-4 to TRBJ1-5; D might be TRBD1 (6 bases). Trimming cost V 4 bases and J 6 bases, with 11 bases left between them. The CDR3 is 13 residues long. CDR1 is SGHNT, CDR2 YYREEE, per germline (reference sequence). The CDR3 loop reads CASSPGTSQPQHF. The DNA of the CDR3 is TGTGCCAGCAGCCCCGGGACAAGTCAGCCCCAGCATTTT.

The J gene is TRBJ2-7, the V gene TRBV4-1, with 11 bases aligning to TRBD2. The germline V gene has CDR1 MGHRA and CDR2 YSYEKL. The J segment lost 2 bases and the V segment lost 0 bases, leaving 3 bases of the junction unmatched. This CDR3 spans 16 amino acids. CDR3 sequence: CASSQETSGGAYEQYF. In DNA form, the CDR3 reads TGCGCCAGCAGCCAAGAAACTAGCGGGGGCGCCTACGAGCAGTACTTC.

The chain couples TRBV27 to TRBJ2-7; TRBD1 matches 9 bases. The V gene end was trimmed by 8 bases and the J gene end by 0 bases; junction bases not matched to a gene: 5. Germline V lookup: CDR1 MNHEY, CDR2 SMNVEV (reference sequence). The CDR3 loop spans 14 amino acids. The CDR3: CASRRGQGSYEQYF. The CDR3 DNA reads as TGTGCCAGCCGACGGGGACAGGGCTCCTACGAGCAGTACTTC.

This clone was recorded once. The chain combines TRBV6-1 with TRBJ1-1; D is uncertain. From germline, CDR1 is MNHNS and CDR2 SASEGT. V lost 3 bases, J lost 1 base, and 6 bases lay in between. This CDR3 region has 13 residues. The CDR3 nucleotides are TGTGCCAGCAGTGACCGGGAGAACACTGAAGCTTTCTTT. This encodes CASSDRENTEAFF.

This chain joins TRBV5-5 and TRBJ2-7, with 8 bases that match TRBD1. Germline V gene sequence: CDR1 SGHKS, CDR2 YYEKEE (reference sequence). V shed 3 bases and J 0 bases; nucleotides not matched to a gene: 5. This CDR3 is built from 15 residues. This CDR3 reads CASSSVRGPSYEQYF. Written as DNA, the CDR3 is TGTGCCAGCAGCTCTGTCAGGGGGCCCTCCTACGAGCAGTACTTC.

V is TRBV6-1 and J is TRBJ2-7; TRBD1 is a possible D gene (5 bases). Trimming left V 7 bases short and J 3 bases short, with 13 bases between. CDR1 and CDR2 (germline): MNHNS, SASEGT. The CDR3 loop spans 13 amino acids. The DNA for the CDR3 is TGTGCCAGCATGTATCAGGGAAGCTACGAGCAGTACTTC. It encodes CASMYQGSYEQYF.

The rearrangement links TRBV9 to TRBJ1-6; 7 nucleotides line up with TRBD1. The CDR3 length is 15 residues. Unmatched junction bases numbered 9, after V lost 3 bases and J lost 9 bases. In germline, CDR1 is SGDLS, CDR2 YYNGEE. In DNA form, the CDR3 reads TGTGCCAGCAGCGGACAACAGGGGAGGGTTTCACCCCTCCACTTT. It translates to CASSGQQGRVSPLHF.

CDR3 sequence reads: CASTHGGRRNTEAFF. The CDR3 DNA follows: TGTGCCAGCACCCACGGGGGAAGGAGGAACACTGAAGCTTTCTTT. The chain employs TRBV7-9 and TRBJ1-1; maybe TRBD1 (5 bases). The CDR3 spans 15 residues. Germline V gives CDR1 SEHNR, CDR2 FQNEAQ (reference sequence). V was clipped by 7 bases and J by 1 base, with 16 bases between them. Based on the CDR3 plus reference TRBV7-9 and TRBJ1-1, the full variable domain is DTGVSQNPRHKITKRGQNVTFRCDPISEHNRLYWYRQTLGQGPEFLTYFQNEAQLEKSRLLSDRFSAERPKGSFSTLEIQRTEQGDSAMYLCASTHGGRRNTEAFFGQGTRLTVV.

The genes are TRBV19 and TRBJ2-3; D gene ambiguous. Germline V lookup: CDR1 LNHDA, CDR2 SQIVND (reference sequence). The V and J ends lost 4 bases and 4 bases respectively, with 6 bases between them. This CDR3 spans 12 amino acids. Here the CDR3 reads CASSKGPDTQYF. CDR3 DNA sequence: TGTGCCAGTAGTAAAGGCCCAGATACGCAGTATTTT. The full variable domain, completed using reference TRBV19 and TRBJ2-3, is DGGITQSPKYLFRKEGQNVTLSCEQNLNHDAMYWYRQDPGQGLRLIYYSQIVNDFQKGDIAEGYSVSREKKESFPLTVTSAQKNPTAFYLCASSKGPDTQYFGPGTRLTVL.

Note on this clone: One end of the junction is discordant with germline, which a read error may explain. The J gene is TRBJ1-2, the V gene TRBV7-9; D possibly corresponds to TRBD1 (5 bases). The CDR3 covers 12 residues. Germline V gene lookup returns CDR1 SEHNR and CDR2 FQNEAQ (reference sequence). In DNA, the CDR3 is TGTGTCAGCCCGGAGGGGACGAATGGCTACACCTTC. It is translated as CVSPEGTNGYTF.

The chain uses TRBV5-1 and TRBJ2-7; D is ambiguous. The germline gives CDR1 SGHRS, CDR2 YFSETQ. Trimming stripped 0 bases from V and 3 bases from J, with 10 bases between. The CDR3 sequence is 14 residues long. The CDR3 loop reads CASSLEGFSYEQYF. The CDR3 DNA follows: TGCGCCAGCAGCTTGGAGGGTTTTAGCTACGAGCAGTACTTC. The whole variable domain, filled in from reference TRBV5-1 and TRBJ2-7, reads KAGVTQTPRYLIKTRGQQVTLSCSPISGHRSVSWYQQTPGQGLQFLFEYFSETQRNKGNFPGRFSGRQFSNSRSEMNVSTLELGDSALYLCASSLEGFSYEQYFGPGTRLTVT.

The chain has TRBV6-1 and TRBJ1-6; D uncertain. CDR3 length: 17 amino acids. V lost 2 bases to trimming and J lost 0 bases, with 11 bases between them. The germline gives CDR1 MNHNS, CDR2 SASEGT. The CDR3 nucleotides read TGTGCCAGCAGTGAATCATGGGTGAGCTCCTATAATTCACCCCTCCACTTT. It translates to CASSESWVSSYNSPLHF.

The chain is built from TRBV6-5 and TRBJ1-6, with 10 bases aligning to TRBD1. The germline CDR1 and CDR2 sequences are MNHEY and SVGAGI. V was clipped by 2 bases and J by 9 bases; unmatched bases: 1. The CDR3 covers 14 residues. The CDR3 region is CASSYGTGASPLHF. DNA of the CDR3: TGTGCCAGCAGTTACGGGACAGGGGCTTCACCCCTCCACTTT.

The V gene is TRBV28, the J gene TRBJ1-6, with 12 bases matching TRBD1. This CDR3 has 19 residues. Germline lookup yields CDR1 MDHEN and CDR2 SYDVKM. J lost 2 bases, V lost 1 base, and 6 bases had no gene match. The CDR3 coding sequence is TGTGCCAGCAGTTTATCGGGACAGGGGGCCATTCCCTATAATTCACCCCTCCACTTT. The encoded protein is CASSLSGQGAIPYNSPLHF.

The rearrangement uses TRBV18 and TRBJ1-6; 8 positions match TRBD1. The germline CDR1 and CDR2 sequences are KGHSH and LQKENI. This CDR3 region has 16 residues. V lost 6 bases and J lost 4; bases outside the gene matches: 8. CDR3 protein: CASSPWTGNYNSPLHF. The CDR3 DNA follows: TGTGCCAGCTCCCCTTGGACAGGGAATTATAATTCACCCCTCCACTTT.

The chain links TRBV14 to TRBJ2-7, with D maybe TRBD2 (5 bases). The V end was cut by 1 base, the J end by 8 bases, with 9 bases between. CDR3 size: 12 residues. The germline gives CDR1 SGHDN, CDR2 FVKESK. The CDR3 region has the DNA TGTGCCAGCAGCCAAGTTGGGGAGAAGCAGTACTTC. Amino acid sequence: CASSQVGEKQYF.

This chain joins TRBV9 and TRBJ2-3; D possibly uses TRBD1 or TRBD2 (5 bases each). The V and J ends lost 3 bases and 0 bases respectively, with 8 bases between them. The germline CDR1 and CDR2 sequences are SGDLS and YYNGEE. CDR3 length: 14 residues. Written as DNA, the CDR3 is TGTGCCAGCAGCGCGGGGCGGAGCACAGATACGCAGTATTTT. Protein: CASSAGRSTDTQYF.

The genes are TRBV4-1 and TRBJ1-4; D may be TRBD1 (5 bases). The CDR3 has 17 amino acids. Germline CDR1 MGHRA, CDR2 YSYEKL. V shed 2 bases and J shed 6 bases, with 19 bases lying between them. This CDR3 is CASSQTRWRGPDEKLFF. The CDR3 bases are TGCGCCAGCAGCCAAACCCGATGGAGGGGCCCGGATGAAAAACTGTTTTTT.

Details on this clone: Other nucleotide sequences from this sample produce the same CDR3. V and J are TRBV28 and TRBJ2-7; D is unresolved. In germline, CDR1 is MDHEN, CDR2 SYDVKM. Trimming took off 3 bases at V and 5 bases at J, with 5 bases between the two ends. The CDR3 totals 11 residues. The CDR3 coding sequence is TGTGCCAGCAGTTTTAGGGACGAGCAGTACTTC. As protein: CASSFRDEQYF.

V is TRBV10-1 and J is TRBJ1-1; the D gene is possibly TRBD1 (5 bases). This CDR3 spans 14 amino acids. The germline V gene has CDR1 WNHNN and CDR2 SYGVQD (reference sequence). Trimming removed 5 bases at V and 5 bases at J, with 15 bases between. The CDR3 region is CASSHRPSGTEAFF. CDR3 nucleotide sequence: TGCGCCAGCAGTCACAGGCCCTCCGGGACTGAAGCTTTCTTT.

In the case of this clone: The junction departs from the called germline gene at one end, perhaps through a read error. The sample holds other DNA sequences that translate to the same CDR3. The chain recombines TRBV30 with TRBJ1-1; D possibly corresponds to TRBD1 (5 bases). Germline V gene sequence: CDR1 GTSNPN, CDR2 SVGIG (reference sequence). The CDR3 contains 13 residues. The CDR3 reads CAWRKDSNTEAFF. In DNA, the CDR3 is TGTGCCTGGAGAAAAGACAGCAACACTGAGGCTTTCTTT.

This chain uses TRBV30 with TRBJ1-6, with D unresolved. Germline values: CDR1 GTSNPN, CDR2 SVGIG (reference sequence). Trimming cost V 0 bases and J 7 bases, with 7 bases left between them. This CDR3 spans 13 amino acids. The CDR3 reads CAWSVDKNSPLHF. The CDR3 nucleotides read TGTGCCTGGAGTGTAGACAAGAATTCACCCCTCCACTTT.

This chain uses TRBV19 with TRBJ2-7; a weak D match, TRBD1 (6 bases). Germline V gene data show CDR1 as LNHDA and CDR2 as SQIVND (reference sequence). The CDR3 totals 13 residues. V lost 6 bases, J lost 3 bases, and 12 bases lay in between. The CDR3 is CASSPDRNYEQYF. CDR3 nucleotide sequence: TGTGCCAGTAGCCCAGACAGGAACTACGAGCAGTACTTC.

The chain recombines TRBV6-6 with TRBJ1-2; D uncertain. Trimming took 0 bases from V and 2 from J, leaving 7 bases between them. This CDR3 has 14 residues. CDR1 MNHNY and CDR2 SVGAGI come from the germline V gene (reference sequence). DNA of the CDR3: TGTGCCAGCAGTTACTCAACATACAACTATGGCTACACCTTC. Amino acid sequence: CASSYSTYNYGYTF.

The V and J genes are TRBV5-1 and TRBJ2-7; TRBD1 aligns across 10 bases. Germline CDR1 SGHRS, CDR2 YFSETQ. The CDR3 runs to 15 residues. V shed 4 bases, J shed 5 bases, and the junction held 9 bases outside the gene matches. This CDR3 reads CASSRRGTGANEQYF. The CDR3 nucleotides read TGCGCCAGCAGCCGGCGGGGGACAGGGGCCAACGAGCAGTACTTC. Full variable domain (rest looked up from reference TRBV5-1 and TRBJ2-7): KAGVTQTPRYLIKTRGQQVTLSCSPISGHRSVSWYQQTPGQGLQFLFEYFSETQRNKGNFPGRFSGRQFSNSRSEMNVSTLELGDSALYLCASSRRGTGANEQYFGPGTRLTVT.

The rearrangement uses TRBV7-9 and TRBJ2-2, with D possibly TRBD2 on 5 matching bases. The CDR3 covers 17 residues. Trimming left V 0 bases short and J 0 bases short, with 11 bases between. Germline CDR1 is SEHNR and CDR2 is FQNEAQ (reference sequence). CDR3 sequence reads: CASSLADWYTNTGELFF. For the CDR3, the DNA is TGTGCCAGCAGCTTAGCGGACTGGTATACGAACACCGGGGAGCTGTTTTTT. The whole variable domain, remainder taken from reference TRBV7-9 and TRBJ2-2, is DTGVSQNPRHKITKRGQNVTFRCDPISEHNRLYWYRQTLGQGPEFLTYFQNEAQLEKSRLLSDRFSAERPKGSFSTLEIQRTEQGDSAMYLCASSLADWYTNTGELFFGEGSRLTVL.

The J gene is TRBJ1-4, the V gene TRBV14; weak D call: TRBD1 (5 bases). Trimming removed 4 bases at V and 8 bases at J, with 8 bases between. The CDR3 has 12 residues. Germline CDR1 and CDR2: SGHDN and FVKESK. The CDR3 protein is CASSRGVEKLFF. The CDR3 DNA follows: TGTGCCAGCAGCCGAGGGGTAGAAAAACTGTTTTTT.

The chain carries TRBV10-1 and TRBJ2-2; 12 bases align to TRBD2. The trim removed 6 bases at V and 6 bases at J, leaving 5 bases unmatched. The CDR3 has 15 amino acids. In germline, CDR1 is WNHNN, CDR2 SYGVQD (reference sequence). The CDR3 DNA reads TGCGCCAGCAGAGAGACTAGCGGGGGTTCCGGGGAGCTGTTTTTT. Its translation: CASRETSGGSGELFF.

In its sample, this clone was seen a few times. The CDR3: CASSRPRGSGSTNTEAFF. CDR3 nucleotides: TGTGCCAGCAGCCGTCCCAGGGGGTCGGGATCGACGAACACTGAAGCTTTCTTT. J is TRBJ1-1 and V is TRBV13; 7 bases line up with TRBD1. The CDR3 has 18 amino acids. With 5 bases clipped from V and 1 base from J, the junction kept 16 bases outside the gene matches. Germline CDR1 PRHDT, CDR2 FYEKMQ (reference sequence).

The chain uses TRBV5-1 and TRBJ2-2, with TRBD1 matching over 9 bases. The V gene end was trimmed by 0 bases and the J gene end by 3 bases; junction bases not matched to a gene: 12. The CDR3 consists of 19 residues. The germline gives CDR1 SGHRS, CDR2 YFSETQ. Here the CDR3 reads CASSLAKKTGGLDTGELFF. CDR3 DNA sequence: TGCGCCAGCAGCTTGGCTAAAAAAACAGGGGGCTTGGACACCGGGGAGCTGTTTTTT.